The rows below give T cell receptor beta chains drawn from one sample of a study of T cell changes during pregnancy in multiple sclerosis. Sequencing was performed with immunoSEQ multiplex PCR; in TCRdb, only in-frame clones are kept and a portion is missing. The profile covers approximately 82,000 clones, with about 93% appearing a single time and less than 0.6% taken by the ten largest. Sequencing used CD4+ T cells from peripheral blood mononuclear cells, obtained in the second trimester of pregnancy. These receptors were taken from a female donor with multiple sclerosis, enrolled in a pregnancy study. Each CDR3 is given with its conserved first and last residue. D genes are given only for firm matches. A row's size may be missing; if present it is once, few, many or a size class.

V gene	clone size	J gene	D gene	CDR3 protein	CDR3 DNA
TRBV6-5	-	TRBJ2-2	-	CASKGHLNTGELFF	TGTGCCAGCAAGGGACACCTGAACACCGGGGAGCTGTTTTTT
TRBV11-3	-	TRBJ2-1	-	CASSPPGGTEQFF	TGTGCCAGCAGCCCTCCTGGGGGGACTGAGCAGTTCTTC
TRBV6-5	-	TRBJ2-3	TRBD1	CASSYLGQGGDTQYF	TGTGCCAGCAGTTACCTAGGACAGGGAGGAGATACGCAGTATTTT
TRBV4-3	-	TRBJ2-1	-	CASSQATSGTKSYNEQFF	TGCGCCAGCAGCCAAGCTACTTCCGGGACAAAATCCTACAATGAGCAGTTCTTC
TRBV25-1	-	TRBJ1-4	TRBD1	CASSGNRDRGKLFF	TGTGCCAGCAGTGGCAACCGGGACAGGGGAAAACTGTTTTTT
TRBV20-1	few	TRBJ2-3	-	CSTERADTQYF	TGCAGTACCGAGAGGGCAGATACGCAGTATTTT
TRBV10-3	-	TRBJ2-5	-	CAISESYQETQYF	TGTGCCATCAGTGAGAGCTACCAAGAGACCCAGTACTTC
TRBV4-2	-	TRBJ2-7	TRBD1	CASSQDHLQGDEQYF	TGTGCCAGCAGCCAAGACCACCTCCAGGGGGACGAGCAGTACTTC
TRBV25-1	-	TRBJ1-5	-	CASNLQSSNQPQHF	TGTGCCAGCAACCTACAGAGTAGCAATCAGCCCCAGCATTTT
TRBV2	-	TRBJ2-7	-	CATQSPSSYEQYF	TGTGCCACCCAGTCCCCAAGCTCCTACGAGCAGTACTTC
TRBV6-1	-	TRBJ1-2	-	CASSEGRVRGYTF	TGTGCCAGCAGTGAAGGGAGGGTACGGGGCTACACCTTC
TRBV5-1	once	TRBJ2-5	TRBD1	CASSFQGARETQYF	TGCGCCAGCAGCTTCCAGGGGGCGCGGGAGACCCAGTACTTC
TRBV28	-	TRBJ2-7	TRBD1	CASSVGAGGIREQYF	TGTGCCAGCAGTGTAGGGGCAGGGGGCATAAGGGAGCAGTACTTC
TRBV4-1	-	TRBJ1-2	TRBD1	CASSRRQGDNYGYTF	TGCGCCAGCAGCCGACGACAGGGAGATAACTATGGCTACACCTTC
TRBV6-6	-	TRBJ2-7	TRBD2	CASRHLGGSLEQYF	TGTGCCAGCAGACACCTGGGAGGGAGTCTCGAGCAGTACTTC
TRBV7-2	-	TRBJ2-7	-	CASSLVGARYEQYF	TGTGCCAGCAGCTTAGTGGGGGCGCGGTACGAGCAGTACTTC
TRBV6-1	-	TRBJ2-3	TRBD2	CASRSGGPSTDTQYF	TGTGCCAGCAGGAGCGGGGGGCCCTCCACAGATACGCAGTATTTT
TRBV7-2	-	TRBJ2-3	-	CASSFPSADTQYF	TGTGCCAGCAGCTTTCCTAGCGCAGATACGCAGTATTTT
TRBV10-1	-	TRBJ2-7	-	CASSVRSPPRGDYEQYF	TGCGCCAGCAGTGTGAGATCGCCACCGCGAGGAGACTACGAGCAGTACTTC
TRBV4-3	-	TRBJ1-2	TRBD1	CASSPGQTNYGYTF	TGCGCCAGCAGCCCGGGACAGACTAACTATGGCTACACCTTC
TRBV30	-	TRBJ1-5	-	CAWSVRGWGAGVVQPQHF	TGTGCCTGGAGTGTAAGAGGATGGGGCGCTGGGGTTGTTCAGCCCCAGCATTTT
TRBV5-5	-	TRBJ2-4	-	CASSLVPGNIQYF	TGTGCCAGCAGCTTGGTACCGGGGAACATTCAGTACTTC
TRBV9	-	TRBJ1-5	TRBD1	CASSVTGGEGQPQHF	TGTGCCAGCAGCGTTACAGGGGGCGAGGGTCAGCCCCAGCATTTT
TRBV2	-	TRBJ2-3	TRBD2	CASSVLGGASDTQYF	TGTGCCAGCAGTGTTCTCGGGGGGGCATCAGATACGCAGTATTTT
TRBV2	-	TRBJ2-2	-	CASSEARGATGELFF	TGTGCCAGCAGTGAGGCCCGGGGGGCCACCGGGGAGCTGTTTTTT
TRBV7-7	-	TRBJ2-7	TRBD2	CASSWGLLAGCPYEQYF	TGTGCTAGCAGCTGGGGCTTACTAGCGGGGTGCCCCTACGAGCAGTACTTC
TRBV15	-	TRBJ2-7	-	CATSSSGEREQYF	TGTGCCACCAGCAGCTCCGGGGAACGGGAGCAGTACTTC
TRBV10-1	-	TRBJ2-5	TRBD2	CASSERTSGETGGGETQYF	TGCGCCAGCAGTGAGAGGACTAGCGGGGAGACGGGCGGAGGGGAGACCCAGTACTTC
TRBV28	-	TRBJ2-1	TRBD1	CASSPPGLIGTGLRSEQFF	TGTGCCAGCAGTCCCCCGGGGCTCATCGGGACAGGGTTACGGAGTGAGCAGTTCTTC